The rows below give T cell receptor beta chains drawn from one sample of a study of blood T cell repertoires in COVID-19. Some clones are missing from TCRdb's copy, which holds only in-frame ones; the method was immunoSEQ multiplex PCR. The sample records approximately 200,000 clones, approximately 80% being singletons. Material for sequencing was PBMCs or T cells enriched from blood (not recorded which). All receptors derive from a man in his forties or fifties who had recovered from COVID-19. Both conserved end residues are part of each CDR3. The D gene is left open where the match is weak. The size field is filled for only some rows; it gives once, few, many or a size class.

V	J	size	D	DNA	CDR3
TRBV7-3	TRBJ2-2	NA	TRBD1	TGTGCCAGCAGCTCCCCGGGACAGAGCTACACCGGGGAGCTGTTTTTT	CASSSPGQSYTGELFF
TRBV28	TRBJ1-5	NA	TRBD1	TGTGCCAGCAGTTTCAGGGGGCGGGGATATCAGCCCCAGCATTTT	CASSFRGRGYQPQHF
TRBV7-9	TRBJ1-1	NA	NA	TGTGCCAGCAGCTCCCCCCCAGGGAACACTGAAGCTTTCTTT	CASSSPPGNTEAFF
TRBV7-3	TRBJ2-3	NA	TRBD2	TGTGCCAGCAGCTTAATTGGTATAGCGGGAGGGCTCACAGATACGCAGTATTTT	CASSLIGIAGGLTDTQYF
TRBV28	TRBJ2-3	NA	TRBD2	TGTGCCAGCAGTTACCCTAGTCAGGGACTAGCTCACGCCTCAGGAGATACGCAGTATTTT	CASSYPSQGLAHASGDTQYF
TRBV7-2	TRBJ2-2	NA	NA	TGTGCCAGCAGCCTCAGGGGCCTGAACACCGGGGAGCTGTTTTTT	CASSLRGLNTGELFF
TRBV6-5	TRBJ1-3	NA	NA	TGTGCCAGCAGTTATGACAACGGAAACACCATATATTTT	CASSYDNGNTIYF
TRBV5-1	TRBJ2-5	NA	TRBD2	TGCGCCAGCAGCTCCACCCCGGGCGGGGGGGAGACCCAGTACTTC	CASSSTPGGGETQYF
TRBV3-1/TRBV3-2	TRBJ2-3	NA	NA	TGTGCCAGCAGCCAAGATCGGACTCTTCGGGGAGATACGCAGTATTTT	CASSQDRTLRGDTQYF
TRBV6-1	TRBJ2-3	once	NA	TGTGCCAGCAGTGAATACAACGCAGACACAGATACGCAGTATTTT	CASSEYNADTDTQYF
TRBV7-2	TRBJ1-4	few	NA	TGTGCCAGCAGTAGGGGGGGTCTCGGGGCTATAGGTGAAAAACTGTTTTTT	CASSRGGLGAIGEKLFF
TRBV18	TRBJ2-1	NA	NA	TGTGCCAGCTCACCAAGGGAAGGGGCGCCTAATGAGCAGTTCTTC	CASSPREGAPNEQFF
TRBV5-4	TRBJ2-5	NA	NA	TGTGCCAGCAGCTTTATCCAGGGAAGGGAGACCCAGTACTTC	CASSFIQGRETQYF
TRBV7-2	TRBJ1-1	NA	TRBD1	TGTGCCAGCAGCTCACGGACAGGGAACACTGAAGCTTTCTTT	CASSSRTGNTEAFF
TRBV11-1	TRBJ1-2	NA	TRBD1	TGTGCCAGCAGACAAGGGACAGCAGGTGGCTACACCTTC	CASRQGTAGGYTF
TRBV24-1	TRBJ2-5	NA	TRBD1	TGTGCCACCAGTGGACCACCGGGGACAGGGGGCTGGGAGACCCAGTACTTC	CATSGPPGTGGWETQYF